The present T cell receptor (beta chain) was sequenced within a study of blood T cell repertoires in COVID-19. The protocol was immunoSEQ multiplex PCR, while the TCRdb copy is restricted to in-frame clones and leaves out a portion. In the table there are 150,000 or so clones, roughly 88% of which are singletons. As for this clone: Mismatch with germline at one junction end may stem from a read error.

Across 20 to 25 US areas, participants ranged in age from about 18 to 90 years. Participant-reported clinical history was the basis for cohort assignment. Before they entered the study, exposed participants had met a COVID-19 case within 2 weeks. Source material: PBMCs or T cells enriched from blood (not recorded which). This clonotype was sampled from a man between 65 and 85 years old who had been exposed to COVID-19.

Written as DNA, the CDR3 is TGTGCCAGCAGACCTCCGGGGGGGCCATGGGGTTCCTTC. It codes for CASRPPGGPWGSF. The chain recombines TRBV6-2 or TRBV6-3 with TRBJ2-7, with 8 bases that match TRBD2. Germline lookup yields CDR1 MNHEY and CDR2 SVGEGT. The CDR3 contains 13 residues.